What follows describes a single TCR beta chain. This clonotype was detected many times. No cognate antigen has been identified for it. Per-nucleotide qualities are absent, and no much larger clonotype sits a single base away. The sample belongs to a study of T cells in Graves' hyperthyroidism and ophthalmopathy (dated by TCRdb to about 2019). With respect to the entire study: TCR V-J signatures able to tell the groups apart were searched for in a discovery cohort of more than 90 patients, of whom around 42 had Graves' ophthalmopathy and 55 to 65 had stable Graves' hyperthyroidism. After blood sampling, hyperthyroidism patients were treated with methimazole at a starting dose of 30 mg daily, and ophthalmopathy patients were treated with high-dose intravenous methylprednisolone. In addition, the study compared T-cell repertoires in thyroid tissue and in blood from about 6 Graves' hyperthyroidism patients. The paper describes TCR Vbeta CDR3 sequencing of 140 or so peripheral blood samples, made up of about 41 ophthalmopathy patients, over 70 hyperthyroidism patients and some 17 progressor patients. The 100 or so discovery patients were randomly divided into training and test sets at a 7:3 ratio. An independent validation cohort of about 19 hyperthyroidism patients and over 15 patients who later progressed to ophthalmopathy tested prospective prediction of ophthalmopathy.

Stable Graves' hyperthyroidism was defined as the absence of progression to ophthalmopathy over 18 months of follow-up. The hyperthyroidism patients were between 18 and 65 years old and newly diagnosed, with a disease duration of less than 2 months. Patients with uncontrolled infections, other autoimmune diseases, pregnancy or lactation were excluded. Diagnoses were established on the basis of clinical symptoms, serum thyroxine and TRAb, thyroid ultrasound, and orbital computed tomography. Total RNA was extracted using Trizol reagent, and RNA quality was assessed on an Agilent 2100 Bioanalyzer. The TCR beta CDR3 regions were amplified from the RNA transcripts. A first-round RT-PCR of the TCR CDR3 used the HTBI primer set with the Qiagen OneStep RT-PCR kit. A second multiplex PCR round built the libraries, followed by size selection and purification. Libraries were sequenced paired-end with 100 bp reads on an Illumina HiSeq2000. Concerning the study's data processing: SOAPnuke was used to process the raw data, with reads discarded if the reads contained adapters or uncalled bases, had a mean Phred below 15, or lacked an exact constant-primer or identifier match. COPE v1.2.5 was used to merge the high-quality paired reads, and each unique nucleotide sequence was defined as a clonotype. MiTCR v1.1 was used to align clonotypes to the IMGT TRBV, TRBD and TRBJ reference segments. Only V-J combinations with frequency above 0.0001, covering 99% to 99.2% of repertoires, were analysed. The TCS score was defined as the ratio of F50 (clonal expansion) to E x V (chaos), calculated using BLOSUM62-based TCRdist between CDR3 peptides within each V-J. Welch's t-statistics and random forest reduced roughly 530 V-J features to roughly 13, which were used in a naive Bayes classifier (R e1071). TCRdb reanalyzed the raw reads on its own, using fastp at Q25 for trimming and MiXCR for clone calling, and kept in-frame beta chains. Merged by CDR3 protein, the rows form single entries marked with the most common genes and DNA. TCRdb, not the original authors, processed these V and J calls. The table for this sample lists about 560,000 distinct CDR3 sequences; around 46% of them were counted only once. Roughly 8.2% of the sample goes to the ten largest clones.

CDR1 and CDR2 (SQVTM, ANQGSEA) derive from the germline V gene. Inclusive of the bounding cysteine and phenylalanine, the CDR3 is 12 residues long. Solely the CDR3 DNA is kept, with 36 bases framed from the first base. Trimming leaves V shorter by 5 bases and J shorter by 7 bases, with the junction holding 5 bases beyond the gene matches. What the research found in general, with its limitations: In validation, progression to ophthalmopathy was predicted by the model with approximately 67% sensitivity and nearly 75% specificity, a median of about 6.8 months before onset. Most expanded thyroid clonotypes (frequency above 0.001) were also detected in blood, a finding suggesting that blood repertoires may reflect thyroid immune responses. Ophthalmopathy was separated from stable hyperthyroidism by a 13 V-J signature model, with approximately 90% sensitivity and approximately 84% specificity obtained in cross-validation and 80%/75% obtained in testing. No statistical method was used to fix the sample size in advance, and group allocation was not hidden from the investigators.

This clonotype was obtained from a woman aged 18 to 35 with Graves' hyperthyroidism. Donor details come from another sample of the same person, matched by shared clones. In this chain, TRBV29-1 is recombined with TRBJ2-1; 7 middle bases align to TRBD1. Sequencing used peripheral blood or thyroid tissue (not recorded which). The CDR3 protein: CSVRAGGNEQFF. The DNA sequence follows: TGCAGCGTTAGGGCAGGGGGTAATGAGCAGTTCTTC.